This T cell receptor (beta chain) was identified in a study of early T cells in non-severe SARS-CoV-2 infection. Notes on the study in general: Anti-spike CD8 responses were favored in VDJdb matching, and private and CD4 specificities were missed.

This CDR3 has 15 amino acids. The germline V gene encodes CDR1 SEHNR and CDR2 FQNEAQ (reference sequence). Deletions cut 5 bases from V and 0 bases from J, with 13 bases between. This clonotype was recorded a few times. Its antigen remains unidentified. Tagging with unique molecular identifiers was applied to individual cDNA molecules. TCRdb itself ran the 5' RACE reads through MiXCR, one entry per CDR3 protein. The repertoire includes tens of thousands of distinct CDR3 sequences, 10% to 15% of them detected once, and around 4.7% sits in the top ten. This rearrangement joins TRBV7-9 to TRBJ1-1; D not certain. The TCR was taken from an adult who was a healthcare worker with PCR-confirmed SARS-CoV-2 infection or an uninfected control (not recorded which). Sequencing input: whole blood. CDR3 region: CASSPPQVMNTEAFF. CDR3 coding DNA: TGTGCCAGCAGCCCCCCTCAAGTCATGAACACTGAAGCTTTCTTT.